These 20 T cell receptor beta chains share one sample of origin, sequenced in a study of identical twins. TCRdb redid the calling of the 5' RACE reads with MiXCR, one entry per CDR3 protein. The profile covers about 470,000 distinct CDR3 sequences, with roughly a quarter appearing a single time and 2.9% taken by the ten largest. These data were likewise used in another study, on T cells expressing NK-cell markers.

Sequencing was carried out using CD4+ T cells sorted from blood. The receptors originated from a woman in her late teens or twenties in good health.

The chain joins TRBV12-3 or TRBV12-4 to TRBJ2-1; D call uncertain. The V and J ends lost 5 bases and 4 bases respectively, with 18 bases between them. The CDR3 sequence is 16 residues long. The CDR3 loop reads CASSPLHRSTYNEQFF. Here the CDR3 DNA reads TGTGCCAGCAGTCCACTTCACCGATCTACATACAATGAGCAGTTCTTC.

This clonotype was counted only a few times. This chain joins TRBV9 and TRBJ2-1; D is ambiguous. The CDR3 sequence is 15 residues long. V was clipped by 1 base and J by 1 base, with 9 bases between them. Germline assignment: CDR1 SGDLS and CDR2 YYNGEE. The chain's CDR3 is CASSVQSYSYNEQFF. DNA for the CDR3: TGTGCCAGCAGCGTACAGTCCTATTCCTACAATGAGCAGTTCTTC.

This clonotype showed up just a few times. V gene TRBV11-3 combines with J gene TRBJ1-1, with unresolved D. Germline CDR1 is SGHNT and CDR2 is YENEEA. The CDR3 has 15 residues. The V end was cut by 0 bases, the J end by 8 bases, with 16 bases between. The CDR3 reads CASSLDPGKMREAFF. DNA of the CDR3: TGTGCCAGCAGCTTAGATCCTGGGAAGATGAGAGAAGCTTTCTTT.

The chain has TRBV12-5 and TRBJ2-1; possibly TRBD1 or TRBD2 for D (6 bases each). CDR1 is LGHNT and CDR2 is FRNRAP in the germline V gene. Trimming pared 2 bases from V and 7 bases from J, leaving 12 bases between. CDR3 length: 14 amino acids. The CDR3 DNA sequence: TGTGCTAGTGGTTTGAGGGGGGTTGGAAATGAGCAGTTCTTC. It is translated as CASGLRGVGNEQFF.

V and J are TRBV6-1 and TRBJ1-1; D is unresolved. The germline V gene has CDR1 MNHNS and CDR2 SASEGT. This CDR3 contains 11 residues. The ends were cut back, 8 bases at V and 6 bases at J, with 10 bases in the middle. The CDR3, as DNA: TGTGCCAGCGTCCTGGTCGCTGAAGCTTTCTTT. Residues: CASVLVAEAFF.

The V call is TRBV28, the J call TRBJ2-2; D unclear. Germline V lookup: CDR1 MDHEN, CDR2 SYDVKM. Trimming took 5 bases from V and 6 from J, leaving 10 bases between them. This CDR3 spans 13 amino acids. CDR3: CASSPFTAGELFF. The DNA of the CDR3 is TGTGCCAGCAGTCCTTTCACCGCCGGGGAGCTGTTTTTT.

The J gene is TRBJ2-7, the V gene TRBV15, with D possibly matching TRBD2 (6 bases). CDR1 is LNHNV and CDR2 is YYDKDF in the germline V gene (reference sequence). Trimming pared 8 bases from V and 5 bases from J, leaving 19 bases between. This CDR3 spans 14 amino acids. CDR3 loop: CATRLGGGLNEQYF. As DNA, the CDR3 is TGTGCCACCCGCTTGGGTGGAGGGTTGAACGAGCAGTACTTC.

The V and J genes are TRBV20-1 and TRBJ2-3, with D possibly being TRBD2 (6 bases). CDR3 length: 20 amino acids. Germline lookup yields CDR1 DFQATT and CDR2 SNEGSKA (reference sequence). V dropped 1 base and J dropped 3 bases, with 29 bases sitting between them. CDR3 loop: CSARVFGVGRLLGRTDTQYF. The CDR3 DNA is TGCAGTGCTAGAGTTTTTGGGGTCGGTCGACTACTTGGGAGGACAGATACGCAGTATTTT.

V usage is TRBV20-1 and J usage is TRBJ2-3; 11 bases match TRBD2. Germline lookup yields CDR1 DFQATT and CDR2 SNEGSKA (reference sequence). The CDR3 covers 17 residues. After removal of 4 bases from V and 1 base from J, the junction contained 10 bases not matched to a gene. The CDR3 spells CSAKQTGTSGRTDTQYF. CDR3 sequence (DNA): TGCAGTGCTAAACAGACCGGGACTAGCGGCCGCACAGATACGCAGTATTTT.

This clonotype occurred a few times. This chain joins TRBV7-2 and TRBJ2-1; TRBD2 is a possible D gene (6 bases). The CDR3 loop spans 16 amino acids. Germline CDR1 and CDR2: SGHTA and FQGNSA. V lost 0 bases and J lost 9, with 18 bases in between. The CDR3 coding sequence is TGTGCCAGCAGCTTAGCTGGTTGGGGCGCAGCGGGTGAGCAGTTCTTC. It is translated as CASSLAGWGAAGEQFF.

This clonotype was detected only a few times. The J gene is TRBJ2-5, the V gene TRBV10-3, with TRBD2 matching 11 bases. The germline V gene encodes CDR1 ENHRY and CDR2 SYGVKD. This CDR3 contains 14 residues. J gave up 4 bases and V 3 bases, and 1 base lay outside the gene matches. The CDR3 DNA sequence: TGTGCCATCAGTGACACTAGCGGGAGAGAGACCCAGTACTTC. Translated: CAISDTSGRETQYF.

Here the CDR3 DNA reads TGTGCCAGCAGCGTAGGAGGGGACCTTTACACAGATACGCAGTATTTT. Translation: CASSVGGDLYTDTQYF. V usage is TRBV9 and J usage is TRBJ2-3, with D perhaps matching TRBD1 or TRBD2 (5 bases each). With 0 bases removed from V and 2 bases from J, the gap between germline ends came to 13 bases. Germline assignment: CDR1 SGDLS and CDR2 YYNGEE. This CDR3 contains 16 residues.

The chain combines TRBV12-3 or TRBV12-4 with TRBJ1-2; 9 nucleotides line up with TRBD1. V shed 5 bases, J shed 2 bases, and the junction held 6 bases outside the gene matches. The CDR3 runs to 15 residues. CDR3 residues: CASSPGTGRNYGYTF. The CDR3 nucleotides read TGTGCCAGCAGTCCCGGGACAGGGAGAAACTATGGCTACACCTTC.

The gene calls are TRBV10-1 and TRBJ2-3; possible D gene TRBD1, 5 bases. CDR1 WNHNN and CDR2 SYGVQD come from the germline V gene (reference sequence). The length of the CDR3 is 13 residues. Trimming left V 7 bases short and J 3 bases short, with 11 bases between. The CDR3 protein is CASNTGSTDTQYF. In DNA form, the CDR3 reads TGCGCCAGCAACACAGGTTCGACAGATACGCAGTATTTT.

This clonotype was seen only a few times. The chain recombines TRBV20-1 with TRBJ1-1; D remains unclear. The CDR3 extends over 11 amino acids. Trimming took off 4 bases at V and 6 bases at J, with 9 bases between the two ends. Germline assignment: CDR1 DFQATT and CDR2 SNEGSKA (reference sequence). The CDR3 region has the DNA TGCAGTGCTACCAAACGCGCTGAAGCTTTCTTT. This gives the protein CSATKRAEAFF.

Only a few counts were recorded for this clonotype. The chain employs TRBV18 and TRBJ2-2; the match to TRBD1 covers 10 bases. Looked up from germline, CDR1 is KGHSH and CDR2 is LQKENI. The ends lost 4 bases at V and 5 bases at J; junction bases unmatched: 7. The CDR3 consists of 16 residues. The CDR3 sequence: CASSRTDRGPTGELFF. The DNA for the CDR3 is TGTGCCAGCTCACGCACCGACAGGGGGCCGACCGGGGAGCTGTTTTTT.

The chain links TRBV11-2 to TRBJ2-1, with TRBD1 matching 9 bases. The CDR3 has 16 residues. CDR1 SGHAT and CDR2 FQNNGV come from the germline V gene. V lost 6 bases and J lost 0; bases outside the gene matches: 6. The CDR3 DNA reads as TGTGCCAGCAGAGCACCGGGACAGGGCTCCTACAATGAGCAGTTCTTC. Its protein is CASRAPGQGSYNEQFF. Combining the CDR3 with reference TRBV11-2 and TRBJ2-1 gives the whole variable domain EAGVAQSPRYKIIEKRQSVAFWCNPISGHATLYWYQQILGQGPKLLIQFQNNGVVDDSQLPKDRFSAERLKGVDSTLKIQPAKLEDSAVYLCASRAPGQGSYNEQFFGPGTRLTVL.

V usage is TRBV7-2 and J usage is TRBJ1-5; no definite D call. Trimming pared 1 base from V and 9 bases from J, leaving 13 bases between. This CDR3 region has 14 residues. The V gene's germline CDR1 is SGHTA and CDR2 FQGNSA. CDR3 in DNA: TGTGCCAGCAGCTTAGTAGGAGGGTCTGGGCCCCAGCATTTT. As protein: CASSLVGGSGPQHF. Filled out from reference TRBV7-2 and TRBJ1-5, the complete variable domain reads GAGVSQSPSNKVTEKGKDVELRCDPISGHTALYWYRQSLGQGLEFLIYFQGNSAPDKSGLPSDRFSAERTGGSVSTLTIQRTQQEDSAVYLCASSLVGGSGPQHFGDGTRLSIL.

This clonotype was counted only a few times. The genes are TRBV12-3 or TRBV12-4 and TRBJ2-7, with 7 bases aligning to TRBD1. J gave up 3 bases and V 5 bases, and 10 bases lay outside the gene matches. The CDR3 contains 15 residues. CDR3 region: CASSPGQAWGYEQYF. DNA for the CDR3: TGTGCCAGCAGTCCTGGACAGGCGTGGGGCTACGAGCAGTACTTC.

J is TRBJ2-7 and V is TRBV5-1; D call uncertain. The V end was cut by 7 bases, the J end by 0 bases, with 11 bases between. From germline, CDR1 is SGHRS and CDR2 YFSETQ. This CDR3 is 13 amino acids long. The CDR3 sequence: CASGDGNSYEQYF. The CDR3, as DNA: TGCGCCAGCGGGGATGGGAACTCCTACGAGCAGTACTTC. Based on the CDR3 plus reference TRBV5-1 and TRBJ2-7, the full variable domain is KAGVTQTPRYLIKTRGQQVTLSCSPISGHRSVSWYQQTPGQGLQFLFEYFSETQRNKGNFPGRFSGRQFSNSRSEMNVSTLELGDSALYLCASGDGNSYEQYFGPGTRLTVT.